This TCR beta chain emerged from a study of shared clonotypes between healthy human individuals (dated by TCRdb to 2020 to 2021). About the full investigation: The cohort included a few men and a couple of women between 18 and 49 years of age. For each donor, three plates each were used for CD4 naive and CD4 memory, two plates were used for CD8 naive, and one plate was used for CD8 memory. Blood TCR repertoires of four to six healthy adults were deeply sequenced to estimate repertoire size and the extent of clonotype sharing between individuals. To increase sequencing depth and limit assay-specific biases, different laboratories used diverse techniques to prepare libraries and sequence TCR repertoires. Per donor, leukapheresis produced somewhere between about 0.8 and 9 billion PBMCs. The study at large found these results: Larger estimated clonotype richness was generally found for naive subsets than for memory subsets. About 5% of naive CD4, around 4% of naive CD8, around 2.3% of memory CD4, and about 0.4% of memory CD8 clonotypes were shared across a few donors. Because the study included only a small number of donors, the genetic and exposure-history diversity represented was limited. Incomplete sequencing was indicated by rarefaction of sorted-subset datasets, despite the large sequencing depth. Sampling was restricted to blood, and TCR repertoires in tissue are likely to differ from TCR repertoires in blood. Pairwise subsampling indicated that sequencing depth was expected to affect the degree of clonotype sharing among donors. Compared with non-shared clonotypes, the clonotypes found in all four sorted-subset donors had higher generation probabilities.

Using the deep immunoSEQ assay, TCR CDR3 regions were amplified from genomic DNA by multiplex PCR. For each cell subset, the extracted genomic DNA was distributed evenly across all wells of several immunoSEQ 96-well plates, and each plate served as one replicate. For sorted subsets, about 210 ng of genomic DNA, equivalent to some 30,000 T cell genomes, went into each replicate PCR. Purified libraries were quantified with a Qubit 3.0 fluorometer, sized on a Bioanalyzer 2100, and re-quantified with the KAPA Library Quantification kit. Each immunoSEQ 96-well plate was sequenced on its own single-read 150-cycle Illumina NextSeq 550 flow cell. Under the source paper's analysis protocol: Because the immunoSEQ output held only junctional sequences and lacked quality scores, the filtering could not match the filtering applied to full-length reads. Sequences were annotated with PyIR, a Python wrapper for IgBLAST v1.9, and V/J genes and CDR3 were assigned using IMGT germline references. Reads with weak V/J assignments (E-value above 1e-6), missing CDR3, stop codons, out-of-frame junctions, or ambiguous translated residues were removed. V3J clonotypes were defined as sequences sharing an identical inferred V gene, J gene, and CDR3 amino acid sequence. The percentage overlap between two repertoires was calculated by dividing the number of shared unique clonotypes by the size of the smaller repertoire. Richness of each repertoire was evaluated using RTK rarefaction, the Chao1 estimator, and Recon v2.1 estimates of unobserved clonotypes. Generation probabilities for all TCRbeta clonotypes obtained by the gDNA method from a handful of donors were computed using OLGA. The source is immuneACCESS, and TCRdb retained only in-frame sequences with V and J called. Part of the clones is not carried over; for the studies checked, unresolved V genes explain less than half of this, and the remainder is unexplained. For V, J and clone size, that table is used; D and trimming come from the DNA. For this sample the table gives about 380,000 clones, of which 95% to 97% were detected only once. The ten biggest clones cover around 0.3% of the sample.

In its sample, this clone was seen once. No cognate antigen has been identified for it. There are no base qualities to consult, and no much larger clone falls within one base. The donors were healthy, HIV-negative adults with no recently reported acute infections or vaccinations. Every donor was a Caucasian adult living in Nashville, Tennessee, USA. The CD8 memory samples were a combination of magnetically selected CD45RO+ cells and CCR7-negative CD45RA+ effector memory (TemRA) cells. Blood was collected by leukapheresis, and PBMCs were isolated by Ficoll-Histopaque density gradient centrifugation and then cryopreserved in liquid nitrogen vapor phase. Purity and quantity of every magnetically sorted T cell population were checked by analytical flow cytometry. Each sorted fraction had its genomic DNA isolated and then quantified by UV absorbance on a Nanodrop 2000c. The CDR3, cysteine through phenylalanine, is 14 amino acids long. CDR3 DNA only is kept here, 42 bases in frame from base 1. The germline V gene provides CDR1 SQVTM and CDR2 ANQGSEA. V drops 6 bases and J drops 2 bases, leaving 13 bases in between.

This TCR derives from a man aged 25-45 years in good health. Sequencing used memory CD8+ T cells sorted from blood. The sample's cell subset or site, from its label and the paper: CD45RO+ cells pooled with CCR7-negative TemRA cells. The rearrangement combines TRBV29-1 with TRBJ1-4, with TRBD1 tentatively as D gene (5 bases match). The sequenced DNA: TGCAGCGTCGTCCTTTGGGGGACTAATGAAAAACTGTTTTTT. Its translation reads: CSVVLWGTNEKLFF.